Below, 9 T cell receptor beta chains from the same sample are listed, as sequenced in a study of blood T cell repertoires in COVID-19. Profiled with immunoSEQ multiplex PCR; TCRdb holds only in-frame clones, not every one. The sample consists of 140,000 or so clones, 88% of them appearing once. The specimen sequenced was peripheral blood. The receptor set was obtained from a human donor with COVID-19, enrolled during active disease. The donor label of this sample is uncertain.

This clone has just a few counts. The chain employs TRBV29-1 and TRBJ1-2, with D unclear. Germline CDR1 is SQVTM and CDR2 is ANQGSEA. Trimming removed 3 bases at V and 13 bases at J, with 12 bases between. The CDR3 extends over 10 amino acids. CDR3 protein: CSVDPGTSTF. CDR3 nucleotide sequence: TGCAGCGTTGATCCAGGTACAAGCACCTTC.

This clone occurred a few times. The CDR3 is CASSLRAGDNYGYTF. CDR3 in DNA: TGCGCCAGCAGCTTAAGGGCGGGGGACAACTATGGCTACACCTTC. This sequence joins TRBV5-1 and TRBJ1-2; perhaps TRBD1 as D (5 bases). This CDR3 has 15 amino acids. In germline, CDR1 is SGHRS, CDR2 YFSETQ. Deletions cut 2 bases from V and 2 bases from J, with 13 bases between.

This clone was seen a single time. This sequence joins TRBV19 and TRBJ1-2, with D possibly matching TRBD1 (6 bases). Trimming removed 3 bases at V and 6 bases at J, with 17 bases between. The germline V gene has CDR1 LNHDA and CDR2 SQIVND (reference sequence). The CDR3 has 15 residues. CDR3 DNA: TGTGCCAGTAGTATGGGCTACAGGGACGGTAATGGCTACACCTTC. Its translation: CASSMGYRDGNGYTF.

The gene calls are TRBV19 and TRBJ2-5; possibly TRBD2 for D (6 bases). Germline values: CDR1 LNHDA, CDR2 SQIVND (reference sequence). V was shortened by 7 bases and J by 5 bases, with 17 bases between the two germline ends. The CDR3 extends over 14 amino acids. For the CDR3, the DNA is TGTGCCAGTACCCCGGGGGTAGATATGGAGACCCAGTACTTC. Translating gives CASTPGVDMETQYF.

The V call is TRBV5-1, the J call TRBJ2-1, with TRBD2 matching over 8 bases. Germline V gene data show CDR1 as SGHRS and CDR2 as YFSETQ. Germline trimming cut 0 bases from V and 2 bases from J; bases unmatched to any gene: 4. CDR3 length: 16 amino acids. The CDR3 DNA reads as TGCGCCAGCAGCTTGGCGGGAGGGATAACCTACAATGAGCAGTTCTTC. It yields the protein CASSLAGGITYNEQFF.

The chain joins TRBV15 to TRBJ1-5; D is unresolved. Germline CDR1 reads LNHNV; CDR2 reads YYDKDF (reference sequence). Trimming stripped 0 bases from V and 1 base from J, with 13 bases between. This CDR3 is built from 17 residues. CDR3 loop: CATSRDLAGGSNQPQHF. Written as DNA, the CDR3 is TGTGCCACCAGCAGAGATCTCGCAGGCGGGAGCAATCAGCCCCAGCATTTT.

This rearrangement joins TRBV7-2 to TRBJ2-5; D unclear. This CDR3 has 13 amino acids. Germline CDR1 is SGHTA and CDR2 is FQGNSA. The V end was cut by 1 base, the J end by 0 bases, with 3 bases between. This chain's CDR3 is CASSLVDQETQYF. CDR3 sequence (DNA): TGTGCCAGCAGCTTAGTCGACCAAGAGACCCAGTACTTC. Variable domain in full (rest from reference TRBV7-2 and TRBJ2-5): GAGVSQSPSNKVTEKGKDVELRCDPISGHTALYWYRQSLGQGLEFLIYFQGNSAPDKSGLPSDRFSAERTGGSVSTLTIQRTQQEDSAVYLCASSLVDQETQYFGPGTRLLVL.

CDR3 bases: TGCGCCAGCAGCCAAATACGAGATGTCAGGGGCCCTTCACCCCTCCACTTT. Protein: CASSQIRDVRGPSPLHF. The chain employs TRBV4-1 and TRBJ1-6, with D perhaps TRBD1 (6 bases). This CDR3 spans 17 amino acids. V dropped 2 bases and J dropped 9 bases, with 20 bases sitting between them. Germline CDR1 and CDR2: MGHRA and YSYEKL.

This rearrangement joins TRBV28 to TRBJ2-6; TRBD2 is a possible D gene (5 bases). Germline CDR1 MDHEN, CDR2 SYDVKM. The CDR3 consists of 16 residues. V was trimmed by 4 bases and J by 4 bases, leaving 14 bases between them. The CDR3 nucleotides are TGTGCCAGCAGTTCCGATACGGGGTTCGGGGCCAACGTCCTGACTTTC. Amino acids: CASSSDTGFGANVLTF.